The 17 T cell receptor beta chains given below trace back to one sample, sequenced in a study of T cell repertoires in cytomegalovirus infection. TCRdb independently ran MiXCR on the reads; one entry per CDR3 protein. Counted here are about 700,000 distinct CDR3 sequences, 33% occurring once; the ten biggest clones make up 18%. No antigens are known for them. Source: cultured PBMCs, taken from culture after CMV antigen stimulation. These receptors all come from a human donor in good health (CMV status not recorded). Some clones in this sample may be carry-over from other donors' samples.

Only a few counts were recorded for this clonotype. The CDR3: CSARAGTGDQETQYF. CDR3 nucleotides: TGCAGTGCTAGAGCCGGGACAGGGGATCAAGAGACCCAGTACTTC. J is TRBJ2-5 and V is TRBV20-1, with TRBD1 matching 10 bases. Germline V gene lookup returns CDR1 DFQATT and CDR2 SNEGSKA (reference sequence). This CDR3 region has 15 residues. J gave up 2 bases and V 1 base, and 4 bases lay outside the gene matches.

The chain carries TRBV12-3 or TRBV12-4 and TRBJ2-3; D is uncertain. CDR3 length: 13 amino acids. The V end lost 7 bases, the J end lost 6 bases, and 14 bases lay between the germline ends. The CDR3 loop reads CASTTQRRDTQYF. Here the CDR3 DNA reads TGTGCCAGCACAACCCAGCGACGGGATACGCAGTATTTT.

The chain combines TRBV7-2 with TRBJ1-4, with D maybe TRBD1 (6 bases). This CDR3 has 13 amino acids. Germline-derived CDR1 and CDR2 are SGHTA and FQGNSA. The V gene lost 9 bases and the J gene lost 4 bases, with 12 bases spanning the gap. CDR3 bases: TGTGCCAGTTCGGACAGCCTTAATGAAAAACTGTTTTTT. Encoded protein: CASSDSLNEKLFF.

This chain uses TRBV7-6 with TRBJ2-3; TRBD2 agrees at 11 bases. The V segment lost 5 bases and the J segment 2 bases; nucleotides outside the gene matches: 9. Germline V gene sequence: CDR1 SGHVS, CDR2 FNYEAQ. The CDR3 has 17 amino acids. CDR3 DNA: TGTGCCAGCAGCCCAAATAGCGGGGGGGCTCCCACAGATACGCAGTATTTT. Amino acid sequence: CASSPNSGGAPTDTQYF.

This sequence joins TRBV7-2 and TRBJ2-3; a weak D match, TRBD2 (6 bases). Germline-derived CDR1 and CDR2 are SGHTA and FQGNSA. Trimming took 2 bases from V and 6 from J, leaving 12 bases between them. The CDR3 consists of 14 residues. This chain's CDR3 is CASSLRLGMDTQYF. The CDR3 bases are TGTGCCAGCAGCTTACGACTAGGCATGGATACGCAGTATTTT.

The V and J genes are TRBV3-1 and TRBJ2-7; 11 bases fit TRBD2. The junction had 1 base not matched to a gene; V was cut back by 4 bases and J by 2 bases. The CDR3 consists of 14 residues. From germline, CDR1 is LGHDT and CDR2 YNNKEL (reference sequence). The CDR3 bases are TGTGCCAGCAGCCCGACTAGCGGGGCCTACGAGCAGTACTTC. Amino acid sequence: CASSPTSGAYEQYF.

V usage is TRBV5-1 and J usage is TRBJ1-6; D might be TRBD1 (5 bases). Germline V lookup: CDR1 SGHRS, CDR2 YFSETQ. CDR3 length equals 15 residues. V was pared by 0 bases and J by 3 bases, with 7 bases between. The CDR3 loop is CASSLAGDYNSPLHF. For the CDR3, the DNA is TGCGCCAGCAGCTTGGCGGGGGACTATAATTCACCCCTCCACTTT.

This clonotype was found a few times. The chain links TRBV28 to TRBJ2-2, with 7 bases lining up with TRBD1. The length of the CDR3 is 19 residues. Looked up from germline, CDR1 is MDHEN and CDR2 is SYDVKM. V shed 6 bases and J 5 bases; nucleotides not matched to a gene: 21. The CDR3 nucleotides read TGTGCCAGCAGCAGCCCGGCAGGGGACCCCAGGGGGAGAACCGGGGAGCTGTTTTTT. It codes for CASSSPAGDPRGRTGELFF.

The V and J genes are TRBV7-9 and TRBJ1-5, with 8 bases that match TRBD1. The CDR3 sequence is 17 residues long. V lost 1 base and J lost 3; bases outside the gene matches: 8. Germline V lookup: CDR1 SEHNR, CDR2 FQNEAQ (reference sequence). CDR3 sequence reads: CASSLGATGDDNQPQHF. The DNA of the CDR3 is TGTGCCAGCAGCTTAGGAGCGACAGGGGACGACAATCAGCCCCAGCATTTT.

The J gene is TRBJ1-2, the V gene TRBV7-9; a weak D match, TRBD1 (5 bases). CDR1 is SEHNR, CDR2 FQNEAQ, per germline (reference sequence). The CDR3 is 16 amino acids. Trimming cost V 7 bases and J 4 bases, with 22 bases left between them. DNA of the CDR3: TGTGCCAGCACCCCCCCGACTAGGGGCGTGGGCTATGGCTACACCTTC. Translated: CASTPPTRGVGYGYTF.

The chain joins TRBV10-2 to TRBJ1-2; weak D call: TRBD1 (5 bases). Per germline, CDR1 WSHSY and CDR2 SAAADI. The CDR3 contains 11 residues. Between the trimmed V and J ends, which lost 7 bases and 3 bases, there was a span of 6 bases. The CDR3 DNA sequence: TGCGCCAGCATGGGGGACTATGGCTACACCTTC. Its protein is CASMGDYGYTF.

This chain uses TRBV5-4 with TRBJ2-5; D is possibly TRBD2 (6 bases). Between the trimmed V and J ends, which lost 5 bases and 1 base, there was a span of 15 bases. Germline-derived CDR1 and CDR2 are SGHNT and YYREEE (reference sequence). The CDR3 contains 15 residues. The CDR3 DNA follows: TGTGCCAGCAGATTTGGATTGGGGGGCCAAGAGACCCAGTACTTC. This gives the protein CASRFGLGGQETQYF.

This clonotype was seen many times. The chain carries TRBV7-2 and TRBJ2-3; D call uncertain. Trimming shortened V by 7 bases and J by 2 bases, and 10 bases separated the two germline ends. CDR1 is SGHTA and CDR2 is FQGNSA in the germline V gene. This CDR3 region has 13 residues. Here the CDR3 DNA reads TGTGCCAGCACCTTCCCTAACACAGATACGCAGTATTTT. Protein: CASTFPNTDTQYF.

The chain couples TRBV4-1 to TRBJ1-2, with D hard to call. The germline V and J ends were trimmed by 5 bases and 8 bases, with 18 bases remaining between them. Germline CDR1 is MGHRA and CDR2 is YSYEKL. The CDR3 extends over 14 amino acids. CDR3 sequence: CASSSRERTVGYTF. CDR3 DNA: TGCGCCAGCAGCTCAAGGGAGAGGACGGTCGGCTACACCTTC.

This clonotype has more than one count but fewer than ten. The rearrangement uses TRBV12-3 or TRBV12-4 and TRBJ2-1; 10 bases are a match to TRBD1. There are 15 residues in the CDR3. V shed 5 bases, J shed 7 bases, and the junction held 8 bases outside the gene matches. The CDR3 DNA reads TGTGCCAGCAGTCCCCATCGGACAGGGGGGAATGAGCAGTTCTTC. Translation: CASSPHRTGGNEQFF.

This clonotype was recorded many times. The chain uses TRBV7-2 and TRBJ2-5; D unclear. CDR1 SGHTA and CDR2 FQGNSA come from the germline V gene. CDR3 length: 13 residues. V dropped 4 bases and J dropped 5 bases, with 11 bases sitting between them. The CDR3 loop is CASSSQERETQYF. Written as DNA, the CDR3 is TGTGCCAGCAGCTCCCAAGAGAGGGAGACCCAGTACTTC.

The V gene is TRBV20-1, the J gene TRBJ2-1, with TRBD2 matching over 13 bases. Trimming cost V 1 base and J 3 bases; bases outside gene matches: 12. This CDR3 spans 19 amino acids. In germline, CDR1 is DFQATT, CDR2 SNEGSKA (reference sequence). CDR3 nucleotide sequence: TGCAGTGCTAGAGGTCTGGGACTAGCGGGAAAAGGGGACTACAATGAGCAGTTCTTC. Translating gives CSARGLGLAGKGDYNEQFF.